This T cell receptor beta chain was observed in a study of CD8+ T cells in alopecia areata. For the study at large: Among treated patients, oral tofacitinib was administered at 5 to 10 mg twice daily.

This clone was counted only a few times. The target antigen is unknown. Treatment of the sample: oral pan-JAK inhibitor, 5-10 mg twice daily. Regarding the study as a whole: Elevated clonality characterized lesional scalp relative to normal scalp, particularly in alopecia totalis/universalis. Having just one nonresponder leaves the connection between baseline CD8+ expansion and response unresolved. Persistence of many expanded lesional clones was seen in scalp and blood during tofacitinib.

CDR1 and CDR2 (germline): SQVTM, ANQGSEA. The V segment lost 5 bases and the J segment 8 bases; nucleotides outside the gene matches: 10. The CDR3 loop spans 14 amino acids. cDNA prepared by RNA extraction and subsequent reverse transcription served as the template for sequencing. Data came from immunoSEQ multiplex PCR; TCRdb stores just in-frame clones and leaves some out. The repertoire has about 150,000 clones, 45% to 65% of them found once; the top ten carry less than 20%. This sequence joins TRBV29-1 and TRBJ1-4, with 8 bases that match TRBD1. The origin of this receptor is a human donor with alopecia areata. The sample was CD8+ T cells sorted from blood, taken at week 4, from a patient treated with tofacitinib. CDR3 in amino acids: CSVRGQGMEEKLFF. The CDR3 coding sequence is TGCAGCGTTCGAGGACAGGGAATGGAGGAAAAACTGTTTTTT.